This T cell receptor beta chain was recovered during a study of post-analysis software for immune sequencing data. Study information: The study covered relapsing-remitting, secondary progressive and progressive-relapsing courses of multiple sclerosis.

On this clonotype: The antigen is undetermined.

General observations from the study: Patients carried a handful of TRBV segments more frequently than controls did, and TRBV5-6, TRBV5-1 and TRBV20-1 were among them. Controls significantly exceeded multiple sclerosis patients in normalized Chao1 diversity.

V dropped 2 bases and J dropped 4 bases, with 8 bases sitting between them. The CDR3 runs 13 residues. Germline V lookup: CDR1 SEHNR, CDR2 FQNEAQ (reference sequence). The library was made from cDNA and included unique molecular identifiers. Input populations of about 0.95 to 11 million T cells gave rise to 500,000 to 600,000 cDNA molecules. TCRdb independently ran MiXCR on the PCR reads; one entry per CDR3 protein. The sample has 700,000 to 800,000 distinct CDR3 sequences; roughly 30% are singletons. The sequenced sample consisted of blood. The TCR comes from a girl aged 5-17 years with multiple sclerosis. The chain is built from TRBV7-9 and TRBJ1-1; D ambiguous. The CDR3 nucleotides are TGTGCCAGCAGCTTACCAGGTAGCACTGAAGCTTTCTTT. Translating gives CASSLPGSTEAFF.